This record concerns one T cell receptor (beta chain) sequence. The sample is drawn from a study of T cell changes during pregnancy in multiple sclerosis. TCRdb keeps only in-frame clones here, not all; method: immunoSEQ multiplex PCR. Among around 46,000 clones listed, 75% to 90% were seen once. This CDR3 spans 15 amino acids. The ends lost 3 bases at V and 2 bases at J; junction bases unmatched: 6. Germline V lookup: CDR1 SNHLY, CDR2 FYNNEI. The chain is built from TRBV2 and TRBJ2-5; 7 nucleotides align to TRBD2. Sample: CD8+ T cells from peripheral blood mononuclear cells, taken in the second trimester of pregnancy. This receptor was identified in a female donor with multiple sclerosis, enrolled in a pregnancy study. The DNA for the CDR3 is TGTGCCAGCAGTGAGTGGCGGGGGAGTCAAGAGACCCAGTACTTC. It encodes CASSEWRGSQETQYF.